The rows below give T cell receptor beta chains drawn from one sample of a study of shared clonotypes between healthy human individuals. The protocol was immunoSEQ multiplex PCR, while the TCRdb copy is restricted to in-frame clones and leaves out a portion. The repertoire includes around 1.5 million clones, under 99% of them detected once, and roughly 0.4% sits in the top ten. The sequencing sample was made of naive CD4+ T cells sorted from blood. These receptors all stem from a man younger than 40 in good health. The CDR3 runs from the conserved cysteine through the conserved F or W. The D gene is left open where the match is weak. Clone size is given for some rows only: seen once, a few or many times, or a class if the clone is expanded.

CDR3 DNA: TGTGCCAGCAGCGTGGTCCAGGGGGCCGGGGAGCTGTTTTTT; CDR3 protein: CASSVVQGAGELFF; J gene: TRBJ2-2; clone size: NA; D gene: TRBD1; V gene: TRBV9
CDR3 DNA: TGCGCCAGCAGCTACCTTAGACAGAACACTGAAGCTTTCTTT; CDR3 protein: CASSYLRQNTEAFF; J gene: TRBJ1-1; clone size: NA; D gene: NA; V gene: TRBV5-1
CDR3 DNA: TGTGCCAGTAGAATCGGGACGGTTGGCTACACCTTC; CDR3 protein: CASRIGTVGYTF; J gene: TRBJ1-2; clone size: NA; D gene: NA; V gene: TRBV19
CDR3 DNA: TGTGCCAGCAGTACCAGGGGGTCCCCTAGATGGGGGGAGCTGTTTTTT; CDR3 protein: CASSTRGSPRWGELFF; J gene: TRBJ2-2; clone size: NA; D gene: TRBD1; V gene: TRBV7-3
CDR3 DNA: TGTGCCAGCAGCGTAGACGTCGGTGGATTCGATGAGCAGTTCTTC; CDR3 protein: CASSVDVGGFDEQFF; J gene: TRBJ2-1; clone size: NA; D gene: NA; V gene: TRBV9
CDR3 DNA: TGCGCCAGCAGCACGGAGGGCCTAGGGACCGGGGAGCTGTTTTTT; CDR3 protein: CASSTEGLGTGELFF; J gene: TRBJ2-2; clone size: NA; D gene: NA; V gene: TRBV5-1
CDR3 DNA: TGTGCCAGCAGCTTAGAAGGGCTAGCGGGAGGGCCTTTATACAATGAGCAGTTCTTC; CDR3 protein: CASSLEGLAGGPLYNEQFF; J gene: TRBJ2-1; clone size: once; D gene: TRBD2; V gene: TRBV11-2
CDR3 DNA: TGTGCCAGCAGCTTAGTGGAGGGTTCAGGCGCCAACGAGCAGTACTTC; CDR3 protein: CASSLVEGSGANEQYF; J gene: TRBJ2-7; clone size: NA; D gene: NA; V gene: TRBV7-6
CDR3 DNA: TGCGCCAGCAGTGAGCTAGCGGGAGGGCCCGACGAGCAGTACTTC; CDR3 protein: CASSELAGGPDEQYF; J gene: TRBJ2-7; clone size: NA; D gene: TRBD2; V gene: TRBV10-2
CDR3 DNA: TGTGCCAGCAGCGAGTGGGTCCGGGGGGACCAAGAGACCCAGTACTTC; CDR3 protein: CASSEWVRGDQETQYF; J gene: TRBJ2-5; clone size: NA; D gene: TRBD2; V gene: TRBV9
CDR3 DNA: TGCAGCGGACAGGTGATCACTGAAGCTTTCTTT; CDR3 protein: CSGQVITEAFF; J gene: TRBJ1-1; clone size: NA; D gene: NA; V gene: TRBV29-1
CDR3 DNA: TGTGCCAGCAGCTTAGCTCCAGCGGGAGCTCGCTATGAGCAGTTCTTC; CDR3 protein: CASSLAPAGARYEQFF; J gene: TRBJ2-1; clone size: NA; D gene: TRBD2; V gene: TRBV13
CDR3 DNA: TGTGCCAGCAGTCCTTACGGGAGCACAGATACGCAGTATTTT; CDR3 protein: CASSPYGSTDTQYF; J gene: TRBJ2-3; clone size: NA; D gene: NA; V gene: TRBV28
CDR3 DNA: TGCGCCAGCAGCCAAGATTACCTAACGATGGGATTTGAGCAGTTCTTC; CDR3 protein: CASSQDYLTMGFEQFF; J gene: TRBJ2-1; clone size: NA; D gene: NA; V gene: TRBV4-3
CDR3 DNA: TGCAGTGCTGGCCCTAGCGGTGAGCAGTTCTTC; CDR3 protein: CSAGPSGEQFF; J gene: TRBJ2-1; clone size: NA; D gene: TRBD2; V gene: TRBV20-1
CDR3 DNA: TGTGCCAGCAGTGAAGCTCGGAGGCAGCCGACTGAAGCTTTCTTT; CDR3 protein: CASSEARRQPTEAFF; J gene: TRBJ1-1; clone size: NA; D gene: NA; V gene: TRBV2
CDR3 DNA: TGTGCCAGCTCACCAACAGGGGTAGGCACTGAAGCTTTCTTT; CDR3 protein: CASSPTGVGTEAFF; J gene: TRBJ1-1; clone size: NA; D gene: TRBD1; V gene: TRBV18
CDR3 DNA: TGCGCCAGCAGCTTGTTGGGGACAGAAGAGACCCAGTACTTC; CDR3 protein: CASSLLGTEETQYF; J gene: TRBJ2-5; clone size: NA; D gene: TRBD1; V gene: TRBV5-1
CDR3 DNA: TGCAGCGGGAGACAGGCAGATACGCAGTATTTT; CDR3 protein: CSGRQADTQYF; J gene: TRBJ2-3; clone size: NA; D gene: NA; V gene: TRBV20-1
CDR3 DNA: TGTGCCAGCAGCTCTTATATGGGACAGGGGGCAAATGAGCAGTTCTTC; CDR3 protein: CASSSYMGQGANEQFF; J gene: TRBJ2-1; clone size: NA; D gene: TRBD1; V gene: TRBV5-4
CDR3 DNA: TGTGCCAGCAGCCGCTGGACTAGCGCAAGCTCCTACGAGCAGTACTTC; CDR3 protein: CASSRWTSASSYEQYF; J gene: TRBJ2-7; clone size: NA; D gene: TRBD2; V gene: TRBV5-6
CDR3 DNA: TGCGCCAGCAGCTCCCAGGGGATGGACTACGAGCAGTACTTC; CDR3 protein: CASSSQGMDYEQYF; J gene: TRBJ2-7; clone size: NA; D gene: NA; V gene: TRBV5-1
CDR3 DNA: TGTGCCAGCAGCTTAGAGCCGAACCCGTCTGGAAACACCATATATTTT; CDR3 protein: CASSLEPNPSGNTIYF; J gene: TRBJ1-3; clone size: NA; D gene: NA; V gene: TRBV11-2
CDR3 DNA: TGCGCCAGCAGCCCCGGGACCTCTGGAAACACCATATATTTT; CDR3 protein: CASSPGTSGNTIYF; J gene: TRBJ1-3; clone size: NA; D gene: NA; V gene: TRBV5-1
CDR3 DNA: TGTGCCAGCTCACAACTCAGCAACGGGAGAGCGGATACGCAGTATTTT; CDR3 protein: CASSQLSNGRADTQYF; J gene: TRBJ2-3; clone size: NA; D gene: NA; V gene: TRBV18
CDR3 DNA: TGTGCCAGTAGCTTGCGGGAGCGGCAGACCCAGTACTTC; CDR3 protein: CASSLRERQTQYF; J gene: TRBJ2-5; clone size: NA; D gene: TRBD2; V gene: TRBV19
CDR3 DNA: TGCAGCGTTGCCCCCGGACAGCCCAAGACATACGAGCAGTACTTC; CDR3 protein: CSVAPGQPKTYEQYF; J gene: TRBJ2-7; clone size: NA; D gene: NA; V gene: TRBV29-1
CDR3 DNA: TGTGCCAGCAGTTACGGCACCGTGAACACTGAAGCTTTCTTT; CDR3 protein: CASSYGTVNTEAFF; J gene: TRBJ1-1; clone size: once; D gene: NA; V gene: TRBV6-6
CDR3 DNA: TGTGCCAGCTCAATGACCCGTCTCGCGAACACCGGGGAGCTGTTTTTT; CDR3 protein: CASSMTRLANTGELFF; J gene: TRBJ2-2; clone size: once; D gene: NA; V gene: TRBV18